This is a list of T cell receptor beta chains from one sample in a study of blood T cells in healthy people across ages. MiXCR, applied by TCRdb to the 5' RACE reads, yields one record per CDR3 protein. The table includes 1.5 million or so distinct CDR3 sequences, 42% detected once. The sequenced sample consisted of blood. Source of these receptors: a young woman in good health. Both conserved end residues are part of each CDR3. Rows may omit the clone size; those that give it use once, few, many or a size class.

V,size,J,CDR3
TRBV7-3,.,TRBJ2-7,CASSALAAGEQYF
TRBV20-1,few,TRBJ2-3,CSAVGTPHDTQYF
TRBV5-5,few,TRBJ2-5,CASRTSHQGTQYF
TRBV25-1,.,TRBJ2-1,CASRGTEYNEQFF
TRBV10-3,.,TRBJ2-7,CAISRDSAYEQYF
TRBV5-1,.,TRBJ2-3,CASSLEGVSTDTQYF
TRBV4-1,few,TRBJ1-1,CASSQDVPPEAFF
TRBV5-1,.,TRBJ1-1,CASSSGQGYAVGTEAFF
TRBV9,few,TRBJ2-7,CASSVALFDLPYEQYF
TRBV7-2,.,.,CASSSRTSGSRYEQYF
TRBV5-1,.,TRBJ2-1,CASSLARGGSGGALSSYNEQFF
TRBV2,.,TRBJ2-7,CASSGGLLVGHNEQYF
TRBV20-1,.,TRBJ1-1,CSARAVNTEAFF
TRBV28,few,TRBJ1-4,CASHGGSNEKLFF
TRBV6-5,.,TRBJ2-3,CASSYSLWGGDTQYF
TRBV20-1,.,TRBJ1-1,CSATATNVEAFF
TRBV20-1,.,TRBJ2-7,CSAKEKLAASYEQYF
TRBV7-9,.,TRBJ2-5,CASSLPQRERYF
TRBV3-1,.,TRBJ2-5,CASRAQVSGLAGETQYF
TRBV28,.,.,CASRISGAIYEQYF
TRBV29-1,.,.,CSVEEFTGTSGETQFF
TRBV4-1,.,TRBJ2-3,CASRMGQVGTDTQYF
TRBV11-2,.,TRBJ2-1,CASRERTSVYNEQFF
TRBV12-3/TRBV12-4,.,TRBJ2-1,CASRPTGGNEQFF
TRBV29-1,.,TRBJ1-1,CSSEGGTEAFF
TRBV7-9,.,TRBJ2-7,CASSSGGQGFRGPTYEQYF
TRBV10-2,.,TRBJ2-1,CASSDLAGDREQFF
TRBV7-2,many,TRBJ1-4,CASSFRRGDEKLFF
TRBV6-2/TRBV6-3,few,TRBJ2-1,CASAGTSGGEEQFF
TRBV20-1,.,TRBJ1-2,CSAPGTGRDYTF
TRBV20-1,.,TRBJ2-7,CSATSGRITVNEQYF
TRBV21-1,.,TRBJ2-4,CASSATGRRGRINIQYF
TRBV12-3/TRBV12-4,few,TRBJ2-5,CASSFAAGEARETQYF
TRBV7-9,.,TRBJ1-5,CASSFGTDQPQHF
TRBV11-2,few,TRBJ2-3,CASSSPGGDTDTQYF
TRBV30,few,TRBJ2-1,CAWSVVQSYNEQFF
TRBV3-1,few,TRBJ2-1,CASSYRPNEQFF
TRBV21-1,few,TRBJ2-3,CASSKGGPRDTDTQYF
TRBV10-3,.,TRBJ2-7,CAISSGQGGEQYF
TRBV20-1,.,TRBJ1-5,CSAGPVSGPQHF
TRBV5-1,.,TRBJ1-1,CASSLPGGGRGTEAFF
TRBV20-1,.,TRBJ2-1,CSANPNGDAYNEQFF
TRBV3-1,.,TRBJ2-5,CASSRAPGLQYF
TRBV4-1,.,TRBJ2-7,CASSQIQDRLYEQYF
TRBV7-2,.,TRBJ2-1,CASSDDSSVPYNEQFF
TRBV5-6,.,TRBJ2-1,CASSLGTNGLYNEQFF
TRBV2,few,TRBJ1-5,CASSGQGAIQPQHF
TRBV27,many,TRBJ2-1,CASSVAGGFNEQFF
TRBV6-5,many,TRBJ1-1,CASSSGTGSAEAFF
TRBV2,once,TRBJ2-1,CASTLREYPYNEQFF
TRBV5-8,.,TRBJ1-2,CASSFNTATDGYTF
TRBV7-2,.,TRBJ2-1,CASTLLGGTDNEQFF
TRBV11-2,once,TRBJ2-3,CASSFRGRGGTDTQYF
TRBV15,.,TRBJ2-1,CAIRQGSGRAPGYNEQFF
TRBV9,.,TRBJ2-3,CASSAVGGIAGHADTQYF
TRBV10-3,once,TRBJ1-4,CAISLKGTGVIPTNEKLFF
TRBV9,.,TRBJ2-1,CASSVEVAGGNEQFF
TRBV18,few,TRBJ1-2,CASSPGSGSPGYTF
TRBV27,.,TRBJ2-3,CASSSIAGWADTQYF